The clone carrying this T cell receptor (beta chain) was observed a few times. Its antigen is still unknown. Each CDR3 protein is one row after TCRdb ran MiXCR on the reads. This sample has some 38,000 distinct CDR3 sequences; around half occur once, and the top ten carry 80% to 95%. V lost 3 bases and J lost 0, with 9 bases in between. The V gene's germline CDR1 is SGHTA and CDR2 FQGNSA. CDR3 size: 14 residues. These data are taken from a study of T cell repertoires in cytomegalovirus infection. Overall study findings and caveats: HLA-C-restricted CMV clonotypes gave the most frequent clonotype in two of eight donors.

This sample comprised CD8+ T cells from cultured PBMCs, obtained from culture after CMV antigen stimulation. The clonotype was recovered from a human donor in good health (CMV status not recorded). Some clones in this sample may be carry-over from other donors' samples. The V and J genes are TRBV7-2 and TRBJ2-7, with D perhaps TRBD1 (6 bases). Here the CDR3 DNA reads TGTGCCAGCAGCTTTCTGGGGGCCTCCTACGAGCAGTACTTC. This sequence encodes CASSFLGASYEQYF.